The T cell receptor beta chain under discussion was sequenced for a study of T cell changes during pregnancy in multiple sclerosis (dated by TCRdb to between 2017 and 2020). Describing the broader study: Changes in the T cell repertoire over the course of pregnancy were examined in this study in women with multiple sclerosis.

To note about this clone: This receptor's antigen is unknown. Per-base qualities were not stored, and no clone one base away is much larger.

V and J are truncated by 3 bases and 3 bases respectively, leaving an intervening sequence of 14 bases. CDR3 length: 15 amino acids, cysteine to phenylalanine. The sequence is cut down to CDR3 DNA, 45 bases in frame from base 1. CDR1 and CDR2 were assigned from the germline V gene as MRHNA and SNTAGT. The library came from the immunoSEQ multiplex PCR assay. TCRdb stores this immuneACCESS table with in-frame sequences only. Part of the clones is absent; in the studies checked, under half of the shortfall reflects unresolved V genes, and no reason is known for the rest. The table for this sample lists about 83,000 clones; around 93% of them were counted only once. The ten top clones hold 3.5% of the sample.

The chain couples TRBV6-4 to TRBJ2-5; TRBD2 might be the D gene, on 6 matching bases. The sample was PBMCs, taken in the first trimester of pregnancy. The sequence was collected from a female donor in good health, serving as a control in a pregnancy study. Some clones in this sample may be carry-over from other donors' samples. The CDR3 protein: CASSEMAGKKETQYF. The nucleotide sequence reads TGTGCCAGCAGTGAAATGGCGGGAAAGAAAGAGACCCAGTACTTC.